Detailed here is one T cell receptor (beta chain). This clone's antigen is unknown. Per-base quality was not reported, and no clone a single base away is much larger than it. The donors were healthy, HIV-negative adults who had no recently reported acute infections or vaccinations. Every donor was a Caucasian adult living in Nashville, Tennessee, USA. CD4+ T cells were enriched through magnetic negative selection, after which naive cells were positively selected on CD45RA and the remaining negative fraction served as the memory subset. Blood was collected by leukapheresis, and PBMCs were isolated by Ficoll-Histopaque density gradient centrifugation and then cryopreserved in liquid nitrogen vapor phase. Analytical flow cytometry was used to check the purity and quantity of every magnetically sorted T cell population. Genomic DNA was isolated from each sorted fraction and quantified by UV absorbance on a Nanodrop 2000c.

Using the deep immunoSEQ assay, multiplex PCR amplified TCR CDR3 regions from genomic DNA. Extracted genomic DNA from each cell subset was spread evenly across all wells of several immunoSEQ 96-well plates, with each plate serving as a replicate. For sorted subsets, approximately 190 ng of genomic DNA, equivalent to around 29,000 T cell genomes, went into each replicate PCR. Purified libraries were measured with a Qubit 3.0 fluorometer, size-checked on a Bioanalyzer 2100, and measured again with the KAPA Library Quantification kit. Every immunoSEQ 96-well plate was sequenced on a separate single-read 150-cycle Illumina NextSeq 550 flow cell. Regarding the original processing steps: Because the immunoSEQ output included only junctional sequences and no quality scores, the filtering could not be the same as the filtering used for full-length reads. To assign V/J genes and CDR3, sequences were annotated using PyIR, a Python wrapper for IgBLAST v1.9, with IMGT germline references. Reads were filtered out if the reads had weak V/J assignments (E-value above 1e-6), no CDR3, stop codons, out-of-frame junctions, or ambiguous translated residues. V3J clonotypes were defined as sequences sharing an identical inferred V gene, J gene, and CDR3 amino acid sequence. The percentage overlap between two repertoires was calculated by dividing the number of shared unique clonotypes by the size of the smaller repertoire. Richness of each repertoire was evaluated using RTK rarefaction, the Chao1 estimator, and Recon v2.1 estimates of unobserved clonotypes. For all TCRbeta clonotypes obtained by the gDNA method from a few donors, generation probabilities were computed with OLGA. This is the immuneACCESS table as TCRdb keeps it, with only in-frame sequences that have V and J called. A part of the clones is gone; compared with another copy, unresolved V genes explain less than half, and the rest is unexplained. From that table come the V and J calls and clone size; the DNA was used to work out D and trimming. A total of 600,000 to 750,000 clones appear in this sample, around 70% of them only once. The ten largest clonotypes hold less than 2% of the sample.

The data belong to a study of shared clonotypes between healthy human individuals (dated by TCRdb to between 2020 and 2021). With respect to the entire study: The cohort included three men and a couple of women between 18 and 49 years of age. To estimate repertoire size and how much clonotype sharing occurs between individuals, the study deeply sequenced the blood TCR repertoires of five healthy adults. Between about 0.94 and 8.9 billion PBMCs per donor were obtained by leukapheresis. Per donor, three plates each were used for CD4 naive and CD4 memory, two for CD8 naive, and one for CD8 memory. Different laboratories and diverse techniques were used to prepare libraries and sequence TCR repertoires, to increase sequencing depth and limit assay-specific biases.

The research as a whole found: Sampling was restricted to blood, and TCR repertoires in tissues likely differ from the TCR repertoires found in blood. Higher generation probabilities were observed for clonotypes shared by all four sorted-subset donors than for non-shared clonotypes. Based on pairwise subsampling, the degree of clonotype sharing among donors was expected to be affected by sequencing depth. Larger estimated clonotype richness was generally found for naive subsets than for memory subsets. Incomplete sequencing was indicated by rarefaction of sorted-subset datasets, despite the large sequencing depth. About 5% of naive CD4, 3.5% of naive CD8, approximately 2.2% of memory CD4, and approximately 0.39% of memory CD8 clonotypes were shared across several donors. Because the study included a small number of donors, the genetic and exposure-history diversity represented was limited.

Cut back by 5 bases and 3 bases, the V and J ends lie 17 bases apart. Measured from the cysteine to the phenylalanine, the CDR3 is 16 residues long. The kept DNA is CDR3 alone, 48 bases in frame from the first base. Based on the germline V gene, the CDR1 and CDR2 sequences are SGHAT and FQNNGV. This TCR came from a woman between 25 and 40 years old in good health. Source material: memory CD4+ T cells sorted from blood. The sample's cell subset or site label, in plain terms: CD45RA-negative fraction. The chain is assembled from TRBV11-2 and TRBJ2-1; TRBD1 is possibly the D segment (6 matching bases). The CDR3 reads as follows: CASSRASGQFYNEQFF. In nucleotide form, the sequence is TGTGCCAGCAGCCGCGCCTCAGGACAGTTCTACAATGAGCAGTTCTTC.